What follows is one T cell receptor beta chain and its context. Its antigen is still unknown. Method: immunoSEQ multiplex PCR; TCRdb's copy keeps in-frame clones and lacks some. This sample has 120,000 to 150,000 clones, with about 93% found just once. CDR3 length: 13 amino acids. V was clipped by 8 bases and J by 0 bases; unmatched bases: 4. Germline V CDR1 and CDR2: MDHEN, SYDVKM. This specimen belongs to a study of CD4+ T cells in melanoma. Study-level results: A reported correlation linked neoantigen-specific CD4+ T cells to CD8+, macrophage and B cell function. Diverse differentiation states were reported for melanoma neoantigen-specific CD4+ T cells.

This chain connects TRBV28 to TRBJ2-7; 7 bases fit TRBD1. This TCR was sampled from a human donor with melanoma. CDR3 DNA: TGTGCCAGCGGGACAGCAAACTCCTACGAGCAGTACTTC. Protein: CASGTANSYEQYF.